Listed below are T cell receptor beta chains from one sample, sequenced in a study of T cell responses to AZD1222 COVID-19 vaccine. The assay was immunoSEQ multiplex PCR, and TCRdb's table has in-frame clones only and misses some. Counted here are almost 70,000 clones, 75% to 90% occurring once; the ten biggest clones make up about 23%. The sequences come from peripheral blood, collected 28 days after the second AZD1222 dose. The source of these receptors is an adult who received the AZD1222 COVID-19 vaccine. The CDR3 runs from the conserved cysteine through the conserved F or W. A D gene is named only where the DNA matches it firmly. Expanded clones are given a class, and other clones once, few, many or no size at all.

v_gene: TRBV7-8; j_gene: TRBJ1-5; abundance: -; d_gene: -; CDR3nt: TGTGCCAGCAGCTGGGGGGGCAATCAGCCCCAGCATTTT; CDR3aa: CASSWGGNQPQHF
v_gene: TRBV11-2; j_gene: TRBJ1-6; abundance: -; d_gene: -; CDR3nt: TGTGCCAGCAGCCAACAACAGCAAAATAATTCACCCCTCCACTTT; CDR3aa: CASSQQQQNNSPLHF
v_gene: TRBV6-5; j_gene: TRBJ1-1; abundance: -; d_gene: TRBD1; CDR3nt: TGTGCCAGCAGCTGGACAGGGCAGGGCACTGAAGCTTTCTTT; CDR3aa: CASSWTGQGTEAFF
v_gene: TRBV9; j_gene: TRBJ1-3; abundance: -; d_gene: -; CDR3nt: TGTGCCAGCAGCGAGAACAGCGGGTCCGGCAGAAACACCATATATTTT; CDR3aa: CASSENSGSGRNTIYF
v_gene: TRBV6-5; j_gene: TRBJ1-1; abundance: once; d_gene: TRBD1; CDR3nt: TGTGCCAGCGGCATCTCAGGGGGTTCCCAAGCTTTCTTT; CDR3aa: CASGISGGSQAFF
v_gene: TRBV5-1; j_gene: TRBJ1-1; abundance: -; d_gene: -; CDR3nt: TGCGCCAGCAGTTCAGGGAGAATCACTGAAGCTTTCTTT; CDR3aa: CASSSGRITEAFF
v_gene: TRBV4-1; j_gene: TRBJ2-3; abundance: -; d_gene: TRBD2; CDR3nt: TGCGCCAGCAGCCAGGCTTCAGCGGGAGGGAGCTCAGATACGCAGTATTTT; CDR3aa: CASSQASAGGSSDTQYF
v_gene: TRBV6-5; j_gene: TRBJ2-2; abundance: -; d_gene: TRBD1; CDR3nt: TGTGCCACTGTACGACAGGGACGAACCGGGGAGCTGTTTTTT; CDR3aa: CATVRQGRTGELFF
v_gene: TRBV5-1; j_gene: TRBJ2-7; abundance: -; d_gene: -; CDR3nt: TGCGCCAGCAGCTCGCAGGGGACCGAGCAGTACTTC; CDR3aa: CASSSQGTEQYF
v_gene: TRBV6-6; j_gene: TRBJ2-2; abundance: -; d_gene: -; CDR3nt: TGTGCCAGCAGTACCCCCCGACCTACCGGGGAGCTGTTTTTT; CDR3aa: CASSTPRPTGELFF
v_gene: TRBV3-1/TRBV3-2; j_gene: TRBJ2-3; abundance: -; d_gene: TRBD2; CDR3nt: TGTGCCATCCGACTAGCGGGTTCAGATACGCAGTATTTT; CDR3aa: CAIRLAGSDTQYF
v_gene: TRBV19; j_gene: TRBJ1-6; abundance: -; d_gene: -; CDR3nt: TGTGCCAGTAGTATTGGCGGAGCACCCCTCCACTTT; CDR3aa: CASSIGGAPLHF
v_gene: TRBV13; j_gene: TRBJ2-7; abundance: -; d_gene: TRBD2; CDR3nt: TGTGCCAGCAGCCTTGGACTAGCGGGAGGGCTGGAGCAGTACTTC; CDR3aa: CASSLGLAGGLEQYF
v_gene: TRBV5-6; j_gene: TRBJ2-7; abundance: -; d_gene: TRBD2; CDR3nt: TGTGCCAGCGGGCTAGCGGGAGTTAGTTACGAGCAGTACTTC; CDR3aa: CASGLAGVSYEQYF
v_gene: TRBV20-1; j_gene: TRBJ1-4; abundance: once; d_gene: TRBD1; CDR3nt: TGCAGTGCTAGTGCAGCCCGACAGGGGGAGGCTAATGAAAAACTGTTTTTT; CDR3aa: CSASAARQGEANEKLFF
v_gene: TRBV2; j_gene: TRBJ1-2; abundance: few; d_gene: TRBD1; CDR3nt: TGTGCCAGCAGGGACAGGGGGTTTGGCTACACCTTC; CDR3aa: CASRDRGFGYTF
v_gene: TRBV27; j_gene: TRBJ2-1; abundance: once; d_gene: TRBD2; CDR3nt: TGTGCCAGCGGAGGACTAGCGGGGGGATCCAATGAGCAGTTCTTC; CDR3aa: CASGGLAGGSNEQFF